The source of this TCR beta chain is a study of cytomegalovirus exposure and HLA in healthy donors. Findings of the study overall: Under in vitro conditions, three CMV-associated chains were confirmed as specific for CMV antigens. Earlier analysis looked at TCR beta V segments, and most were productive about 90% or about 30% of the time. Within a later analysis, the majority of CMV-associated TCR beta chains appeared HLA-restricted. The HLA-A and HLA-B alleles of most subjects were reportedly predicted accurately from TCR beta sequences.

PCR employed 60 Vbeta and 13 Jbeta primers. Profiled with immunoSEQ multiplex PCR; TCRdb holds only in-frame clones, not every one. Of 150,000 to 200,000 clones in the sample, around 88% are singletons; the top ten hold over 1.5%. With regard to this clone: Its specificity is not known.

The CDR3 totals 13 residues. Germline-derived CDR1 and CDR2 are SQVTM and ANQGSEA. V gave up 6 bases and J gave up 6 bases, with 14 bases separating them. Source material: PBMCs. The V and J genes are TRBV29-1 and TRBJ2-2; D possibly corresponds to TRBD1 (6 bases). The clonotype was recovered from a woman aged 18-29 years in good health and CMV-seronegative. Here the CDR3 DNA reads TGCAGCGTACAGGGAATTCGCGCCGGGGAGCTGTTTTTT. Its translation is CSVQGIRAGELFF.